This T cell receptor (beta chain) was captured in a study of blood T cell repertoires in COVID-19. This clone was detected once. Germline CDR1 reads SGHVS; CDR2 reads FQNEAQ. The CDR3 totals 18 residues. The V end lost 1 base, the J end lost 5 bases, and 23 bases lay between the germline ends. The study recruited people aged about 18 to 90 years across some 23 US areas. In the study's own analysis: Counts of nucleated cells, estimated from reference gene primer amplification, were obtained. Assay: immunoSEQ multiplex PCR; the TCRdb copy retains only in-frame clones and omits some. The D gene and trimming were derived from the DNA, and the V and J assignments and clone size from that table. The table shows approximately 390,000 clones, with more than 75% occurring only once.

The TCR sequence derives from a woman aged 50 to 60 who had recovered from COVID-19. This chain links TRBV7-8 with TRBJ2-5, with D perhaps TRBD2 (7 bases). Sequencing was carried out using PBMCs or T cells enriched from blood (not recorded which). The CDR3 reads CASSLGGGGPVKRETQYF. CDR3 DNA sequence: TGTGCCAGCAGCTTAGGTGGGGGGGGGCCAGTCAAAAGGGAGACCCAGTACTTC.